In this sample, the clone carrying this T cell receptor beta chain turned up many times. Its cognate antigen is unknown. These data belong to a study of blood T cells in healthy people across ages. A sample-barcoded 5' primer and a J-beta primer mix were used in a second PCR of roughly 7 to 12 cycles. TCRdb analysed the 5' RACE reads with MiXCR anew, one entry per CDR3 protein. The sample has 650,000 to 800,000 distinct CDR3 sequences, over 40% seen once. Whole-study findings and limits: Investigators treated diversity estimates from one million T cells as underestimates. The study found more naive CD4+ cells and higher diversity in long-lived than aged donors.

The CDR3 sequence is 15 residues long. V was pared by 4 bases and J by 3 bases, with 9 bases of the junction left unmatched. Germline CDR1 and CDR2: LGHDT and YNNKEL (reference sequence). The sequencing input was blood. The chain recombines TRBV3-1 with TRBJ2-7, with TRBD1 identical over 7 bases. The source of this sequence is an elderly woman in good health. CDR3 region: CASSLGQLQFYEQYF. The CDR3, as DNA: TGTGCCAGCAGCCTGGGACAGTTACAGTTCTACGAGCAGTACTTC.